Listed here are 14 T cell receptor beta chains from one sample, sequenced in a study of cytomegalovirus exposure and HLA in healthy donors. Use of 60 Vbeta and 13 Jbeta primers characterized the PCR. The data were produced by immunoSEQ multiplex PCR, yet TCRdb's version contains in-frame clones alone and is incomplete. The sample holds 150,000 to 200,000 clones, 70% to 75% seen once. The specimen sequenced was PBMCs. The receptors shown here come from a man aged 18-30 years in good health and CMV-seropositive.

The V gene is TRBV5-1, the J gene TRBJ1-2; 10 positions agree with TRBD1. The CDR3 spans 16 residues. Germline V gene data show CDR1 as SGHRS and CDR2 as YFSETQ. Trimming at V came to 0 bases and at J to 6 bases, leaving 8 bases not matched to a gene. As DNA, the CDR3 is TGCGCCAGCAGCTTGGATTCATTGGGGACAGGGGATGGCTACACCTTC. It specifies CASSLDSLGTGDGYTF.

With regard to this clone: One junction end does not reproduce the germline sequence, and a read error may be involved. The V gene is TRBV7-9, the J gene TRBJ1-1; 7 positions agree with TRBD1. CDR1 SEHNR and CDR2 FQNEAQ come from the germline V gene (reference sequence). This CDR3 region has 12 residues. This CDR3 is CSSSPGTAEAFF. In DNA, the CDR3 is TGTTCCAGCAGCCCCGGGACAGCAGAAGCTTTCTTT.

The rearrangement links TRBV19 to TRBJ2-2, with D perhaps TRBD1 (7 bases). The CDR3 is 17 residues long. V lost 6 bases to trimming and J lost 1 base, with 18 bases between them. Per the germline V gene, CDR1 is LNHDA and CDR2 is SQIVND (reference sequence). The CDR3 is CASRLRQGGMNTGELFF. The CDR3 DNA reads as TGTGCCAGTAGGCTAAGACAGGGAGGTATGAACACCGGGGAGCTGTTTTTT.

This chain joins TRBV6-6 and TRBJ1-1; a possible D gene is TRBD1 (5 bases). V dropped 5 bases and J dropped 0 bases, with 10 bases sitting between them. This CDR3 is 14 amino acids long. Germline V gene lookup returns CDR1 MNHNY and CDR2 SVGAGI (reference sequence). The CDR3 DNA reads TGTGCCAGCAGTAAACAGGAACTGAACACTGAAGCTTTCTTT. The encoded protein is CASSKQELNTEAFF.

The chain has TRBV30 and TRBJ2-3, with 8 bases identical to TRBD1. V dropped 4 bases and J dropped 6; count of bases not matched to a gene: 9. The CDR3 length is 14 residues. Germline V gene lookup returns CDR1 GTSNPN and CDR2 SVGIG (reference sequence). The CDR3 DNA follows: TGTGCCTGGAATAACGGACAGGGCTTGGATACGCAGTATTTT. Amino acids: CAWNNGQGLDTQYF.

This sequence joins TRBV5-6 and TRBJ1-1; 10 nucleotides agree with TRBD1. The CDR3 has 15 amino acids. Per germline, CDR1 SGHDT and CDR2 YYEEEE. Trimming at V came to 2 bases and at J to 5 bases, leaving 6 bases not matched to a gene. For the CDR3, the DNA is TGTGCCAGCAGCTTCGGGACAGGGGATGGGACTGAAGCTTTCTTT. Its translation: CASSFGTGDGTEAFF. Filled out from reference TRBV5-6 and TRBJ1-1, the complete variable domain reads DAGVTQSPTHLIKTRGQQVTLRCSPKSGHDTVSWYQQALGQGPQFIFQYYEEEERQRGNFPDRFSGHQFPNYSSELNVNALLLGDSALYLCASSFGTGDGTEAFFGQGTRLTVV.

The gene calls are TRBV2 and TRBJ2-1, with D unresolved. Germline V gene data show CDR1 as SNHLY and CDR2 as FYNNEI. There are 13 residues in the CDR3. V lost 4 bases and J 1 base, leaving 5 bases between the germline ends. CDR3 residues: CASSAESYNEQFF. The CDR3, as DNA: TGTGCCAGCAGTGCGGAGTCCTACAATGAGCAGTTCTTC.

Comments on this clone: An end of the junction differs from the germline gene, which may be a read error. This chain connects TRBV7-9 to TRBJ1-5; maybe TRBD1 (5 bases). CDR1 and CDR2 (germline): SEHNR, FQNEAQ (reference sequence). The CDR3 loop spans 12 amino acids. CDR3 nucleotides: TGTTCCAGCAGCTTAGGGGCGTCTCTTCAGCATTTT. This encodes CSSSLGASLQHF.

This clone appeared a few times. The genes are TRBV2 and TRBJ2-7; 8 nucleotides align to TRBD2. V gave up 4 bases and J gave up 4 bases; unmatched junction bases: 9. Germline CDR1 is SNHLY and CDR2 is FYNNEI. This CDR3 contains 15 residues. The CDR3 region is CASSAFGGEVYEQYV. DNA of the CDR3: TGTGCCAGCAGTGCTTTCGGGGGGGAGGTTTACGAGCAGTACGTC.

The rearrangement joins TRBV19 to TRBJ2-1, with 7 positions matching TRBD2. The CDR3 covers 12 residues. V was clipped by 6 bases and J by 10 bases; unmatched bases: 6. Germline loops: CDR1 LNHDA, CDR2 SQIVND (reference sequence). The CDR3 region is CASSSTGGEQFF. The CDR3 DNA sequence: TGTGCCAGTAGCTCAACCGGGGGGGAGCAGTTCTTC.

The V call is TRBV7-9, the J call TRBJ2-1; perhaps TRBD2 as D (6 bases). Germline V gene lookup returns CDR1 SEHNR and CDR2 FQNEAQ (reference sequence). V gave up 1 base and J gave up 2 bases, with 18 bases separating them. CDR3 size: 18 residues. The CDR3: CASSLVDGRQRAYNEQFF. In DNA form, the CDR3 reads TGTGCCAGCAGCTTAGTAGACGGGAGACAGCGGGCCTACAATGAGCAGTTCTTC.

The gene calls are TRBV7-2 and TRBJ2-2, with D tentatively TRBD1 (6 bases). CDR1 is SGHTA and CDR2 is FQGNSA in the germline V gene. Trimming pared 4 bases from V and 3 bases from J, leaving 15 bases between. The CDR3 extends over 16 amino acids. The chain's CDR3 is CASSSPGGLYTGELFF. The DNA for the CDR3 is TGTGCCAGCAGCTCCCCTGGGGGCCTGTACACCGGGGAGCTGTTTTTT.

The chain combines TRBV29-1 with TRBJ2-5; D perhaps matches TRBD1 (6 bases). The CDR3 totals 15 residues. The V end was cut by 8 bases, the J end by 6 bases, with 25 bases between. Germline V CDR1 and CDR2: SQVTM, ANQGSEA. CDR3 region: CSSPPTGLLRKTQYF. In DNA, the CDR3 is TGCAGCTCTCCACCAACAGGGCTATTGAGGAAGACCCAGTACTTC.

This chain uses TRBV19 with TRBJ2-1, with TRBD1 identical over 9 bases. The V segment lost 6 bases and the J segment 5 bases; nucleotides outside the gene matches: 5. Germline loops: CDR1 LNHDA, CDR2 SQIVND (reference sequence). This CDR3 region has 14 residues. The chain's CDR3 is CASRPGQGNNEQFF. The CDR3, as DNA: TGTGCCAGTAGACCGGGACAGGGTAACAATGAGCAGTTCTTC.